These 30 T cell receptor beta chains share one sample of origin, sequenced in a study of blood T cells in healthy people across ages (dated by TCRdb to the mid-2010s). Libraries were prepared through 5' RACE. Sequencing instrument: Illumina HiSeq 2500. A second PCR of about 6 to 11 cycles was performed with a sample-barcoded 5' primer and a J-beta primer mix. The public sequencing data were trimmed at Q25 with fastp and processed into clonotypes with MiXCR by TCRdb, which kept only in-frame beta chains. Every CDR3 protein is listed once, alongside the most common genes and DNA of its rows. For this sample the table gives about 1.1 million distinct CDR3 sequences, of which around two fifths were detected only once. 10% to 15% of the sample belongs to the ten largest clones. Specimen: blood. All receptors come from a man in his late teens or twenties in good health.

A remark on this clonotype: The junction departs from the called germline gene at one end, perhaps through a read error. The chain uses TRBV12-3 or TRBV12-4 and TRBJ1-1, with D possibly TRBD1 on 6 matching bases. The CDR3 consists of 14 residues. CDR3 bases: TGTGCCAGCACCCTCCGGCCGGACAGTATCGAAGTTTTCTTT. This translates into CASTLRPDSIEVFF.

The V and J genes are TRBV5-5 and TRBJ1-5; 8 nucleotides match TRBD1. In germline, CDR1 is SGHKS, CDR2 YYEKEE (reference sequence). The CDR3 consists of 16 residues. V lost 4 bases and J lost 2; bases outside the gene matches: 8. The CDR3 coding sequence is TGTGCCAGCAGCCTACCCCCGGGACAGGGCAATCAGCCCCAGCATTTT. Residues: CASSLPPGQGNQPQHF.

In this sample, this clonotype turned up a few times. The CDR3 loop is CASSSPRDRRYNEQFF. The CDR3 DNA sequence: TGTGCCAGCAGTTCCCCTAGGGACAGACGCTACAATGAGCAGTTCTTC. The chain employs TRBV6-2 or TRBV6-3 and TRBJ2-1, with 7 bases aligning to TRBD1. Losses at the gene ends were 4 bases for V and 3 bases for J; bases not matched to a gene: 9. The germline gives CDR1 MNHEY, CDR2 SVGEGT. The CDR3 spans 16 residues.

This rearrangement joins TRBV14 to TRBJ2-1, with 7 bases identical to TRBD2. V lost 5 bases, J lost 9 bases, and 13 bases stayed unmatched. The germline V gene has CDR1 SGHDN and CDR2 FVKESK. This CDR3 region has 15 residues. CDR3 sequence reads: CASSYTGGSYGEQFF. The CDR3 coding sequence is TGTGCCAGCAGCTACACCGGGGGGAGTTACGGTGAGCAGTTCTTC.

A single count supports this clonotype. V gene TRBV9 combines with J gene TRBJ2-5; maybe TRBD2 (6 bases). V dropped 3 bases and J dropped 11 bases, with 20 bases sitting between them. This CDR3 region has 14 residues. Germline CDR1 reads SGDLS; CDR2 reads YYNGEE. The CDR3, as DNA: TGTGCCAGCAGCGCTCAGGCGGGGTTTGATGAGCAGTACTTC. This translates into CASSAQAGFDEQYF.

This clonotype was recorded a few times. The chain links TRBV4-1 to TRBJ2-2; TRBD1 matches 8 bases. The CDR3 extends over 16 amino acids. J lost 2 bases, V lost 1 base, and 3 bases had no gene match. CDR1 MGHRA and CDR2 YSYEKL come from the germline V gene. The CDR3 bases are TGCGCCAGCAGCCAAGTAGGACAGGGTAACACCGGGGAGCTGTTTTTT. It is translated as CASSQVGQGNTGELFF.

This clonotype turned up a few times. The gene calls are TRBV6-1 and TRBJ2-7; D not certain. V was clipped by 6 bases and J by 0 bases, with 3 bases between them. Germline V gives CDR1 MNHNS, CDR2 SASEGT. This CDR3 has 11 residues. The CDR3 here is CASRFSYEQYF. For the CDR3, the DNA is TGTGCCAGCAGGTTCTCCTACGAGCAGTACTTC.

The sample holds a few counts of this clonotype. The chain joins TRBV20-1 to TRBJ1-2; D possibly corresponds to TRBD1 (5 bases). This CDR3 has 12 residues. Germline V CDR1 and CDR2: DFQATT, SNEGSKA (reference sequence). Trimming pared 6 bases from V and 2 bases from J, leaving 10 bases between. In DNA form, the CDR3 reads TGCAGTGCGATCAGGGCCAACTATGGCTACACCTTC. Protein product: CSAIRANYGYTF.

This clonotype was detected a few times. This chain links TRBV14 with TRBJ2-3, with D hard to call. The CDR3 is 12 residues long. Looked up from germline, CDR1 is SGHDN and CDR2 is FVKESK. The ends were cut back, 5 bases at V and 6 bases at J, with 9 bases in the middle. This chain's CDR3 is CASSASRDTQYF. The DNA for the CDR3 is TGTGCCAGCAGCGCCTCTCGGGATACGCAGTATTTT. The variable domain in full, completed from reference TRBV14 and TRBJ2-3, reads EAGVTQFPSHSVIEKGQTVTLRCDPISGHDNLYWYRRVMGKEIKFLLHFVKESKQDESGMPNNRFLAERTGGTYSTLKVQPAELEDSGVYFCASSASRDTQYFGPGTRLTVL.

The rearrangement joins TRBV15 to TRBJ1-1; D is perhaps TRBD1 (5 bases). CDR3 length equals 16 residues. Trimming left V 3 bases short and J 1 base short, with 15 bases between. Germline-derived CDR1 and CDR2 are LNHNV and YYDKDF (reference sequence). The CDR3 DNA follows: TGTGCCACCAGCAGGGGTTCTCGGGGGAAGAACACTGAAGCTTTCTTT. Translated, it gives CATSRGSRGKNTEAFF.

V and J are TRBV7-9 and TRBJ1-5; weak D call: TRBD1 (5 bases). Germline CDR1 SEHNR, CDR2 FQNEAQ (reference sequence). The CDR3 covers 14 residues. Trimming left V 0 bases short and J 4 bases short, with 7 bases between. In DNA form, the CDR3 reads TGTGCCAGCAGCTTAGCAGGGGCAAATCAGCCCCAGCATTTT. This encodes CASSLAGANQPQHF.

This clonotype was seen more than once but under ten times. The gene calls are TRBV4-2 and TRBJ1-1, with D hard to call. The germline V gene has CDR1 LGHNA and CDR2 YNFKEQ. CDR3 length: 15 amino acids. V was shortened by 1 base and J by 1 base, with 10 bases between the two germline ends. CDR3 in DNA: TGTGCCAGCAGCCAAGTTGGCAGTTCGAACACTGAAGCTTTCTTT. Its protein is CASSQVGSSNTEAFF.

The rearrangement joins TRBV7-9 to TRBJ1-4, with D uncertain. Trimming took 2 bases from V and 0 from J, leaving 7 bases between them. CDR1 and CDR2 from the germline V gene are SEHNR and FQNEAQ (reference sequence). The CDR3 totals 15 residues. This chain's CDR3 is CASSLRLATNEKLFF. The DNA of the CDR3 is TGTGCCAGCAGCTTAAGACTTGCAACTAATGAAAAACTGTTTTTT.

J is TRBJ1-1 and V is TRBV27; TRBD1 might be the D (6 bases). The CDR3 is made up of 13 amino acids. Germline V lookup: CDR1 MNHEY, CDR2 SMNVEV (reference sequence). The CDR3 loop is CVCRGGGDTEAFF. DNA of the CDR3: TGTGTATGTAGGGGGGGTGGGGACACTGAAGCTTTCTTT.

The chain combines TRBV5-1 with TRBJ1-1, with D hard to call. The V gene's germline CDR1 is SGHRS and CDR2 YFSETQ. V was trimmed by 2 bases and J by 0 bases, leaving 11 bases between them. The CDR3 runs 15 residues. CDR3 amino acids: CASSLIHSVNTEAFF. The CDR3 DNA sequence: TGCGCCAGCAGCTTAATCCACAGCGTGAACACTGAAGCTTTCTTT.

This rearrangement joins TRBV6-2 or TRBV6-3 to TRBJ2-7; the match to TRBD2 covers 9 bases. V was pared by 10 bases and J by 0 bases, with 10 bases of the junction left unmatched. CDR1 MNHEY and CDR2 SVGEGT come from the germline V gene. The CDR3 consists of 15 residues. This CDR3 reads CATNGRTSASYEQYF. Written as DNA, the CDR3 is TGTGCCACCAACGGGCGGACTAGCGCCTCCTACGAGCAGTACTTC.

This clonotype was observed a few times. This chain joins TRBV20-1 and TRBJ2-1; no clear D. CDR1 DFQATT and CDR2 SNEGSKA come from the germline V gene (reference sequence). Trimming cost V 6 bases and J 5 bases, with 14 bases left between them. This CDR3 region has 13 residues. The CDR3 reads CSAQRRTDNEQFF. Written as DNA, the CDR3 is TGCAGTGCCCAGAGAAGAACGGACAATGAGCAGTTCTTC.

The chain has TRBV11-3 and TRBJ2-1; 12 bases agree with TRBD2. This CDR3 has 18 amino acids. CDR1 SGHNT and CDR2 YENEEA come from the germline V gene. Unmatched junction bases numbered 7, after V lost 4 bases and J lost 0 bases. This CDR3 reads CASSSWTSGESSYNEQFF. In DNA, the CDR3 is TGTGCCAGCAGCTCTTGGACTAGCGGGGAGAGCTCCTACAATGAGCAGTTCTTC.

DNA for the CDR3: TGTGCCAGCCTCCGGACTCAGGGGGGGAATGAAGCTTTCTTT. It translates to CASLRTQGGNEAFF. V and J are TRBV2 and TRBJ1-1, with TRBD1 matching 7 bases. The CDR3 has 14 residues. CDR1 is SNHLY, CDR2 FYNNEI, per germline. Losses at the gene ends were 8 bases for V and 7 bases for J; bases not matched to a gene: 13. Full variable domain (rest looked up from reference TRBV2 and TRBJ1-1): EPEVTQTPSHQVTQMGQEVILRCVPISNHLYFYWYRQILGQKVEFLVSFYNNEISEKSEIFDDQFSVERPDGSNFTLKIRSTKLEDSAMYFCASLRTQGGNEAFFGQGTRLTVV.

A word on this clonotype: A much larger clone sits a single nucleotide away, making a read error possible. The chain carries TRBV20-1 and TRBJ1-1; no clear D gene. Germline lookup yields CDR1 DFQATT and CDR2 SNEGSKA (reference sequence). Trimming took 8 bases from V and 1 from J, leaving 14 bases between them. The CDR3 length is 13 residues. As DNA, the CDR3 is TGCAGTTCCGCGATCGGGGAGAACACTGAAGCTTTCTTT. It encodes CSSAIGENTEAFF.

The chain recombines TRBV12-5 with TRBJ1-5; possibly TRBD1 for D (6 bases). The CDR3 is 14 residues long. The V gene lost 5 bases and the J gene lost 4 bases, with 12 bases spanning the gap. Germline CDR1 reads LGHNT; CDR2 reads FRNRAP. CDR3: CASGGGGGNQPQHF. The CDR3 DNA reads TGTGCTAGTGGTGGGGGAGGGGGGAATCAGCCCCAGCATTTT.

This clonotype occurred a few times. The chain combines TRBV4-1 with TRBJ1-1, with D uncertain. Trimming removed 1 base from V and 6 bases from J, with 6 bases in between. Germline values: CDR1 MGHRA, CDR2 YSYEKL. The CDR3 has 12 amino acids. CDR3 residues: CASSQAASEAFF. In DNA form, the CDR3 reads TGCGCCAGCAGCCAAGCGGCGTCTGAAGCTTTCTTT.

This clonotype appeared a few times. The chain combines TRBV2 with TRBJ1-1; tentative D call: TRBD1 (5 bases). The CDR3 is made up of 16 amino acids. Trimming removed 5 bases at V and 1 base at J, with 17 bases between. Germline loops: CDR1 SNHLY, CDR2 FYNNEI. The CDR3 is CASSTDSDGGNTEAFF. CDR3 sequence (DNA): TGTGCCAGCAGTACCGATAGCGATGGGGGGAACACTGAAGCTTTCTTT.

The chain recombines TRBV12-3 or TRBV12-4 with TRBJ2-7; TRBD2 is a possible D gene (5 bases). Trimming left V 5 bases short and J 7 bases short, with 12 bases between. The CDR3 sequence is 12 residues long. In DNA, the CDR3 is TGTGCCAGCAGTGACTACTACAATGAGCAGTACTTC. Amino acid sequence: CASSDYYNEQYF.

The V gene is TRBV29-1, the J gene TRBJ2-3, with 7 positions matching TRBD2. Germline V lookup: CDR1 SQVTM, CDR2 ANQGSEA. The CDR3 sequence is 13 residues long. J gave up 2 bases and V 7 bases, and 6 bases lay outside the gene matches. In nucleotides, the CDR3 is TGCAGCGCAGGGACTACACCCACAGATACGCAGTATTTT. Its translation: CSAGTTPTDTQYF.

The sample holds a few counts of this clonotype. The rearrangement links TRBV6-1 to TRBJ2-1; the D is unclear. CDR1 and CDR2 from the germline V gene are MNHNS and SASEGT. The CDR3 sequence is 14 residues long. V lost 1 base and J 3 bases, leaving 7 bases between the germline ends. Here the CDR3 DNA reads TGTGCCAGCAGTGAAGGGGCTAGCTACAATGAGCAGTTCTTC. This translates into CASSEGASYNEQFF.

The gene calls are TRBV5-5 and TRBJ1-6, with 8 bases lining up with TRBD1. Germline loops: CDR1 SGHKS, CDR2 YYEKEE (reference sequence). The CDR3 has 17 residues. V dropped 1 base and J dropped 10; count of bases not matched to a gene: 13. The CDR3 nucleotides are TGTGCCAGCAGCTTGTCGTATACAGGGGGTACCTTCTCACCCCTCCACTTT. It yields the protein CASSLSYTGGTFSPLHF.

The V call is TRBV24-1, the J call TRBJ1-5; the D is unclear. Trimming shortened V by 4 bases and J by 7 bases, and 10 bases separated the two germline ends. CDR1 is KGHDR and CDR2 is SFDVKD in the germline V gene. The CDR3 runs to 13 residues. The CDR3 spells CATSDSDEQPQHF. The DNA for the CDR3 is TGTGCCACCAGTGACTCTGACGAACAGCCCCAGCATTTT.

This rearrangement joins TRBV3-1 to TRBJ2-7, with 7 bases lining up with TRBD2. The trim removed 4 bases at V and 1 base at J, leaving 13 bases unmatched. The CDR3 loop spans 17 amino acids. Germline loops: CDR1 LGHDT, CDR2 YNNKEL (reference sequence). CDR3 sequence: CASSPLGGGRLSYEQYF. In nucleotides, the CDR3 is TGTGCCAGCAGCCCCCTTGGGGGGGGAAGGCTTTCCTACGAGCAGTACTTC.

With respect to this clonotype: One end of the junction does not line up with germline, which may come from a read error. This chain connects TRBV12-3 or TRBV12-4 to TRBJ2-3, with 10 bases identical to TRBD1. The CDR3 loop spans 16 amino acids. The DNA for the CDR3 is TGTGCCAGCAGCCCGGCGACAGGGGGCGCTTCAGATGCGCAGTATTTT. Protein product: CASSPATGGASDAQYF.